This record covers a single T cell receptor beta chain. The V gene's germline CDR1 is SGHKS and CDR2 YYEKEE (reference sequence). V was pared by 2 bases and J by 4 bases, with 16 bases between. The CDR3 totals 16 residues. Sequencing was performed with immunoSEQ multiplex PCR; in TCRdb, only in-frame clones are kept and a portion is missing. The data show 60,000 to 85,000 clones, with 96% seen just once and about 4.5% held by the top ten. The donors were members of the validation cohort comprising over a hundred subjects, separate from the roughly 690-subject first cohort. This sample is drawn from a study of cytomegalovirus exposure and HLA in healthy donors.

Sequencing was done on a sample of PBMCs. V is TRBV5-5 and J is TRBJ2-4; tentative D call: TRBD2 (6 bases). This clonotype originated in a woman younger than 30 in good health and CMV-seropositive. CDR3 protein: CASSFSSESLKNIQYF. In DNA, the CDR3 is TGTGCCAGCAGCTTCTCTAGCGAGAGCTTAAAAAACATTCAGTACTTC.